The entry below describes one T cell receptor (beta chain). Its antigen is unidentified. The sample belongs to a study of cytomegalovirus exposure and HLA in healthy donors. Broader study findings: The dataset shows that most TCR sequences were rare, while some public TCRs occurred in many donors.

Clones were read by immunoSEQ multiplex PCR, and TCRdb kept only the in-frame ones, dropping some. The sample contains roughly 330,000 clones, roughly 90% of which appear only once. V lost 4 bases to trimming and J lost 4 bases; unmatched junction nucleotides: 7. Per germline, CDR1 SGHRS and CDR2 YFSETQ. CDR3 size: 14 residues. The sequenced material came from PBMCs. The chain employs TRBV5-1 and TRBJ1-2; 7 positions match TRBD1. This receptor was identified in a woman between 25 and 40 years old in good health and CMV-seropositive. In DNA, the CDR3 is TGCGCCAGCAGCATGGGGACAGCCGTCTATGGCTACACCTTC. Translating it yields CASSMGTAVYGYTF.